This passage covers 25 T cell receptor beta chains from one sample sequenced in a study of cytomegalovirus exposure and HLA in healthy donors. With 60 Vbeta and 13 Jbeta primers, the PCR was carried out. Only in-frame clones appear in the TCRdb table, and some are missing; sequencing was by immunoSEQ multiplex PCR. Seen here are 130,000 or so clones, over 75% observed once, and the top ten hold around 5.8%. The sequencing sample was made of PBMCs. The source of these receptors is a man between 18 and 29 years old in good health and CMV-seropositive.

The chain uses TRBV19 and TRBJ2-1; no clear D gene. Germline-derived CDR1 and CDR2 are LNHDA and SQIVND (reference sequence). The CDR3 runs to 13 residues. The germline V and J ends were trimmed by 4 bases and 9 bases, with 13 bases remaining between them. As DNA, the CDR3 is TGTGCCAGTAGTACGGCGGCCATGGGTGAGCAGTTCTTC. Translated: CASSTAAMGEQFF.

This clone appeared a single time. This chain links TRBV27 with TRBJ2-5, with unresolved D. Germline CDR1 MNHEY, CDR2 SMNVEV (reference sequence). The CDR3 has 12 amino acids. The V and J ends lost 5 bases and 5 bases respectively, with 9 bases between them. CDR3 bases: TGTGCCAGCAGTGTCCAGGCGGAGACCCAGTACTTC. It yields the protein CASSVQAETQYF.

The rearrangement uses TRBV13 and TRBJ1-2; no clear D. Per the germline V gene, CDR1 is PRHDT and CDR2 is FYEKMQ (reference sequence). Trimming stripped 5 bases from V and 12 bases from J, with 16 bases between. The CDR3 spans 12 residues. The CDR3 region has the DNA TGTGCCAGCAGCCCGGTGGCGCGCAGCGACACCTTC. Protein sequence: CASSPVARSDTF.

The chain recombines TRBV28 with TRBJ1-4; tentatively, D is TRBD1 (6 bases). The germline CDR1 and CDR2 sequences are MDHEN and SYDVKM. The CDR3 has 15 residues. Trimming left V 4 bases short and J 6 bases short, with 15 bases between. The CDR3 DNA is TGTGCCAGCAGTTCAAACAGGGCGGTTTATGAAAAACTGTTTTTT. It specifies CASSSNRAVYEKLFF. The whole variable domain, remainder taken from reference TRBV28 and TRBJ1-4, is DVKVTQSSRYLVKRTGEKVFLECVQDMDHENMFWYRQDPGLGLRLIYFSYDVKMKEKGDIPEGYSVSREKKERFSLILESASTNQTSMYLCASSSNRAVYEKLFFGSGTQLSVL.

This chain joins TRBV7-9 and TRBJ1-1; the match to TRBD1 covers 7 bases. J was trimmed by 4 bases and V by 5 bases; bases with no gene match: 4. From germline, CDR1 is SEHNR and CDR2 FQNEAQ (reference sequence). The CDR3 loop spans 13 amino acids. CDR3 sequence (DNA): TGTGCCAGCAGCCTTCAGGGGGGCACTGAAGCTTTCTTT. Residues: CASSLQGGTEAFF.

The chain employs TRBV11-2 and TRBJ2-4; 7 bases match TRBD2. CDR3 length equals 14 residues. The V segment lost 2 bases and the J segment 8 bases; nucleotides outside the gene matches: 6. Germline lookup yields CDR1 SGHAT and CDR2 FQNNGV. The CDR3 nucleotides read TGTGCCAGCAGCTTAAGTGCCCGGGGGGACATTCAGTACTTC. It translates to CASSLSARGDIQYF.

As DNA, the CDR3 is TGTGCCAGCAGCTTGTACGGGACAGGGGTGAACACTGAAGCTTTCTTT. Its translation is CASSLYGTGVNTEAFF. The chain recombines TRBV5-6 with TRBJ1-1; 10 bases are a match to TRBD1. The CDR3 is 16 residues long. V lost 1 base, J lost 0 bases, and 3 bases stayed unmatched. Germline lookup yields CDR1 SGHDT and CDR2 YYEEEE.

The V and J genes are TRBV27 and TRBJ2-5, with 7 bases identical to TRBD2. The CDR3 consists of 17 residues. With V trimmed by 3 bases and J by 1 base, 11 bases remained unmatched. Germline CDR1 MNHEY, CDR2 SMNVEV (reference sequence). In nucleotides, the CDR3 is TGTGCCAGCAGTTTGTACGCCAGCGGGGAAATCCAAGAGACCCAGTACTTC. This codes for CASSLYASGEIQETQYF.

V and J are TRBV28 and TRBJ2-1; 14 bases match TRBD2. CDR1 and CDR2 (germline): MDHEN, SYDVKM. V gave up 4 bases and J gave up 0 bases; unmatched junction bases: 8. This CDR3 comprises 19 residues. CDR3 DNA sequence: TGTGCCAGCAGTTATAGACTAGCGGGAGGGTTTAGCTCCTACAATGAGCAGTTCTTC. Translation: CASSYRLAGGFSSYNEQFF.

The chain links TRBV7-6 to TRBJ1-1, with a weak D call TRBD1 (6 bases). CDR1 and CDR2 from the germline V gene are SGHVS and FNYEAQ. The CDR3 is 14 residues long. V was clipped by 5 bases and J by 2 bases, with 12 bases between them. CDR3 in DNA: TGTGCCAGCAGCCGAGACAGGATTAACACTGAAGCTTTCTTT. Translating it yields CASSRDRINTEAFF.

The V call is TRBV2, the J call TRBJ1-2; 7 positions agree with TRBD1. Germline-derived CDR1 and CDR2 are SNHLY and FYNNEI. The CDR3 has 11 amino acids. V lost 7 bases, J lost 8 bases, and 4 bases stayed unmatched. The DNA of the CDR3 is TGTGCCAGCAATTTGGACAGGGGCTACACCTTC. Protein sequence: CASNLDRGYTF.

The chain couples TRBV27 to TRBJ2-7; 9 bases are shared with TRBD1. Looked up from germline, CDR1 is MNHEY and CDR2 is SMNVEV (reference sequence). Germline trimming cut 4 bases from V and 5 bases from J; bases unmatched to any gene: 12. The CDR3 has 16 residues. CDR3 in DNA: TGTGCCAGCAGTTGGGGAGGGATGGGACAGGGCCACGAGCAGTACTTC. It codes for CASSWGGMGQGHEQYF.

Points on this clone: At one end, the junction sequence differs from germline, possibly due to a read error. This chain links TRBV7-9 with TRBJ2-7; tentative D call: TRBD1 (5 bases). CDR3 length: 14 amino acids. Germline lookup yields CDR1 SEHNR and CDR2 FQNEAQ (reference sequence). CDR3: CSSSLAATAYEQYF. CDR3 coding DNA: TGTTCCAGCAGCCTGGCCGCGACAGCCTACGAGCAGTACTTC.

As DNA, the CDR3 is TGTGCCAGCAGTGAAGCCGCGGGGGCGGCAGATACGCAGTATTTT. Protein: CASSEAAGAADTQYF. The rearrangement joins TRBV6-1 to TRBJ2-3, with D possibly being TRBD2 (7 bases). Germline V gives CDR1 MNHNS, CDR2 SASEGT. The CDR3 loop spans 15 amino acids. The germline V and J ends were trimmed by 0 bases and 4 bases, with 11 bases remaining between them.

V gene TRBV10-3 combines with J gene TRBJ2-1; 9 positions match TRBD2. The CDR3 is 15 amino acids. Germline V gives CDR1 ENHRY, CDR2 SYGVKD. V was pared by 3 bases and J by 5 bases, with 5 bases of the junction left unmatched. DNA of the CDR3: TGTGCCATCAGTGAATGGGTAGCGGGAGACAATGAGCAGTTCTTC. It codes for CAISEWVAGDNEQFF.

The rearrangement uses TRBV6-5 and TRBJ1-3; D unclear. This CDR3 is built from 14 residues. The germline gives CDR1 MNHEY, CDR2 SVGAGI. Trimming stripped 5 bases from V and 0 bases from J, with 8 bases between. This chain's CDR3 is CASSQAGSGNTIYF. The DNA for the CDR3 is TGTGCCAGCAGTCAAGCCGGCTCTGGAAACACCATATATTTT.

This CDR3 reads CASSRIAGTYEQYF. CDR3 coding DNA: TGTGCCAGTAGCCGAATAGCGGGTACCTACGAGCAGTACTTC. The chain joins TRBV19 to TRBJ2-7, with 7 bases matching TRBD2. V dropped 6 bases and J dropped 2; count of bases not matched to a gene: 7. In germline, CDR1 is LNHDA, CDR2 SQIVND (reference sequence). This CDR3 has 14 amino acids.

V gene TRBV30 combines with J gene TRBJ2-2, with D perhaps TRBD2 (5 bases). V shed 2 bases and J shed 6 bases, with 19 bases lying between them. This CDR3 region has 16 residues. The V gene's germline CDR1 is GTSNPN and CDR2 SVGIG (reference sequence). The CDR3 sequence: CAWSLVLAVTPGELFF. The DNA of the CDR3 is TGTGCCTGGAGTTTGGTCCTAGCTGTTACTCCCGGGGAGCTGTTTTTT.

This chain uses TRBV6-1 with TRBJ1-2; no clear D gene. This CDR3 contains 15 residues. Per the germline V gene, CDR1 is MNHNS and CDR2 is SASEGT. V dropped 4 bases and J dropped 0 bases, with 12 bases sitting between them. CDR3 region: CASSALRRANYGYTF. The CDR3 nucleotides read TGTGCCAGCAGTGCGTTGCGTAGAGCTAACTATGGCTACACCTTC.

The CDR3 spells CASSQDGGLGETQYF. CDR3 nucleotide sequence: TGCGCCAGCAGCCAAGATGGAGGCCTTGGCGAGACCCAGTACTTC. This chain joins TRBV4-1 and TRBJ2-5, with a possible D match to TRBD2 (5 bases). Germline V gene data show CDR1 as MGHRA and CDR2 as YSYEKL. V shed 0 bases and J shed 5 bases, with 13 bases lying between them. The CDR3 extends over 15 amino acids.

This rearrangement joins TRBV29-1 to TRBJ2-3; 11 bases align to TRBD2. The junction had 6 bases not matched to a gene; V was cut back by 6 bases and J by 4 bases. Germline V gives CDR1 SQVTM, CDR2 ANQGSEA. The CDR3 length is 14 residues. The CDR3 here is CSVLSGRVADTQYF. As DNA, the CDR3 is TGCAGCGTCCTTAGCGGGAGGGTCGCAGATACGCAGTATTTT.

This clone was counted only a few times. The V call is TRBV6-4, the J call TRBJ2-6; 8 positions match TRBD1. Trimming cost V 0 bases and J 3 bases; bases outside gene matches: 4. The CDR3 is 17 amino acids. Germline V lookup: CDR1 MRHNA, CDR2 SNTAGT. Written as DNA, the CDR3 is TGTGCCAGCAGTGACTCGACAGGGGTGGATGGGGCCAACGTCCTGACTTTC. It encodes CASSDSTGVDGANVLTF.

The chain recombines TRBV4-2 with TRBJ1-1; D call uncertain. Germline-derived CDR1 and CDR2 are LGHNA and YNFKEQ. The CDR3 has 18 residues. The germline V and J ends were trimmed by 4 bases and 3 bases, with 24 bases remaining between them. As DNA, the CDR3 is TGTGCCAGCAGCCGGCACACGAGGAGGGATGCGTGGGACACTGAAGCTTTCTTT. This translates into CASSRHTRRDAWDTEAFF.

This chain joins TRBV15 and TRBJ1-4; 7 nucleotides line up with TRBD1. Germline assignment: CDR1 LNHNV and CDR2 YYDKDF (reference sequence). The CDR3 totals 13 residues. J was trimmed by 5 bases and V by 6 bases; bases with no gene match: 3. The CDR3 protein is CATSGTENEKLFF. CDR3 DNA sequence: TGTGCCACCAGTGGGACAGAGAATGAAAAACTGTTTTTT. The whole variable domain, remainder taken from reference TRBV15 and TRBJ1-4, is DAMVIQNPRYQVTQFGKPVTLSCSQTLNHNVMYWYQQKSSQAPKLLFHYYDKDFNNEADTPDNFQSRRPNTSFCFLDIRSPGLGDTAMYLCATSGTENEKLFFGSGTQLSVL.

The chain has TRBV5-1 and TRBJ1-1; 11 nucleotides line up with TRBD1. The V and J ends lost 0 bases and 3 bases, in that order; junction bases with no gene match: 7. Germline V gene lookup returns CDR1 SGHRS and CDR2 YFSETQ. The CDR3 sequence is 17 residues long. CDR3: CASSLARTGGEYTEAFF. CDR3 bases: TGCGCCAGCAGCTTGGCGAGGACAGGGGGCGAGTACACTGAAGCTTTCTTT.